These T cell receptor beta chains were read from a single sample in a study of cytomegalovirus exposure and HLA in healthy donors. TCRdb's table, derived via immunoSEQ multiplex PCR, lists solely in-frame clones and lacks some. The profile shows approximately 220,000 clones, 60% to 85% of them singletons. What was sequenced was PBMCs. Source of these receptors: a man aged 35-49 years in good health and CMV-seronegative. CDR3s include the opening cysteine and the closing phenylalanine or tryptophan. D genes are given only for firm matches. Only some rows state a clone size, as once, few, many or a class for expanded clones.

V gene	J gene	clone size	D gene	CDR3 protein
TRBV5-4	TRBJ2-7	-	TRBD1	CASSLGDRPYEQYF
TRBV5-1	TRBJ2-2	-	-	CASSLGTNTGELFF
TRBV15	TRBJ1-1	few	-	CATSRGMNTEAFF
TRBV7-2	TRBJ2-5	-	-	CASSLKSRAQETQYF
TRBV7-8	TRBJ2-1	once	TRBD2	CASSYLAGGLYNEQFF
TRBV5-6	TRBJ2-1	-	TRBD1	CASSGDRSSYNEQFF
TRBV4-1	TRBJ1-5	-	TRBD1	CASSQDPGQGYNQPQHF
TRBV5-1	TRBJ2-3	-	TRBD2	CASSLSSGVAADTQYF
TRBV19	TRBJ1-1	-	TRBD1	CASKENPGGFEAFF
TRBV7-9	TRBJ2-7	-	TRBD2	CSSILSGGGEQYF
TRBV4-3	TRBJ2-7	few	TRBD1	CASSQDAQPDRGYEQYF
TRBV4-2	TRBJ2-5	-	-	CASSATGSKGRETQYF
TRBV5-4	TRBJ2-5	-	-	CASSPAREETQYF
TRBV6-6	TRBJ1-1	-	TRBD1	CASSPSGQGGTEAFF
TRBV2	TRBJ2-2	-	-	CASIPTAGYPGELFF
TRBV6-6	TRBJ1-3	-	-	CASSYSMEVGNTIYF
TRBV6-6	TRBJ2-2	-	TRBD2	CASSDPRDYRTGELFF
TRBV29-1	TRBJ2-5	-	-	CSVEEPYPGTQYF
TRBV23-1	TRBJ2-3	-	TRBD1	CASSQTGGVDTQYF
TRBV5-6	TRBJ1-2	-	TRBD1	CASSFGQGVGYGYTF
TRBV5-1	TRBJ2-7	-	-	CASKLSWGVYEQYF
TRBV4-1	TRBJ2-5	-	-	CASSQVVAGLPQETQYF
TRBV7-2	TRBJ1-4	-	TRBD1	CASSSTLGQANEKLFF
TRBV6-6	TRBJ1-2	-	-	CASSPGANYGYTF
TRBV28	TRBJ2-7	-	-	CASSRGSQLYEQYF
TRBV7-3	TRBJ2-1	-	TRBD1	CASSIDRGAYNEQFF
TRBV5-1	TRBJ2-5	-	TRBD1	CASSFGQGRETQYF
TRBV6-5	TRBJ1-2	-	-	CASSGGRRQNYGYTF
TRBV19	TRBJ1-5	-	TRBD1	CASSHQGARNQPQHF
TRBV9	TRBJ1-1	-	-	CASSAGSGTEAFF
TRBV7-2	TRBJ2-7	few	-	CASSFRRNPYEQYF
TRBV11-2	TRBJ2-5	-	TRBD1	CASSLWDREGTQYF